Listed below are T cell receptor beta chains from one sample, sequenced in a study of OX40 agonist ivuxolimab in advanced cancers. Sequencing used immunoSEQ multiplex PCR; TCRdb keeps in-frame clones, though not all of them. The repertoire includes 10,000 to 15,000 clones, approximately 62% of them detected once, and about 10% sits in the top ten. This specimen consisted of CD4+ or CD8+ T cells sorted from blood, obtained in a trial of the OX40 agonist ivuxolimab. The receptor source for this set is an adult with an advanced solid tumor such as melanoma, head and neck, liver or kidney cancer. The CDR3 runs from the conserved cysteine through the conserved F or W. D genes are given only for firm matches. Part of the rows lack a size; the others show once, few, many or a class for expanded clones.

CDR3 DNA | CDR3 protein | J gene | clone size | D gene | V gene
TGTGCCACCAGCAGTGGACTAGCGGGAGGTAATGAGCAGTTCTTC | CATSSGLAGGNEQFF | TRBJ2-1 | - | TRBD2 | TRBV15
TGTGCCAGCAGCTTAGATTTGAGCTCCTACAATGAGCAGTTCTTC | CASSLDLSSYNEQFF | TRBJ2-1 | - | - | TRBV7-8
TGTGCCAGTAGTGTTCTCAGGACAGGGGGTCATGGCTACACCTTC | CASSVLRTGGHGYTF | TRBJ1-2 | - | TRBD1 | TRBV28
TGTGCCAGCAGCCTCTCCTCGCGGAAGACCCAGTACTTC | CASSLSSRKTQYF | TRBJ2-5 | - | - | TRBV21-1
TGTGCCAGCAGTTTGCGGGGGAGACAGTACGATCAGCCCCAGCATTTT | CASSLRGRQYDQPQHF | TRBJ1-5 | large | - | TRBV28
TGTGCCGTTTCTAAAGGCAGTACCTACGAGCAGTACTTC | CAVSKGSTYEQYF | TRBJ2-7 | - | - | TRBV6-5
TGTGCCAGCAGCTTAGGTTTTTACGAGCAGTACTTC | CASSLGFYEQYF | TRBJ2-7 | - | - | TRBV11-2
TGTGCCAGCAGCCAACCTCAAGCCCAGGGAGATACGCAGTATTTT | CASSQPQAQGDTQYF | TRBJ2-3 | once | - | TRBV4-2
TGTGCCAGCAGCTTTGAAGTCTCTGGGGCCAACGTCCTGACTTTC | CASSFEVSGANVLTF | TRBJ2-6 | - | - | TRBV11-1
TGTGCCAGCAACACCGACCCGAGGCACAGGGGGCCTAGAAGGAGTGAGCAGTTCTTC | CASNTDPRHRGPRRSEQFF | TRBJ2-1 | - | TRBD1 | TRBV7-8
TGTGCCAGCAGCCCTACGACTACCGGGGAGCTGTTTTTT | CASSPTTTGELFF | TRBJ2-2 | - | - | TRBV7-3
TGTGCCAGTAGCCCCTCCCTTCTCTACGAGCAGTACTTC | CASSPSLLYEQYF | TRBJ2-7 | - | - | TRBV19
TGTGCCAGCAGCTCCCGGACAATGAGCACAGATACGCAGTATTTT | CASSSRTMSTDTQYF | TRBJ2-3 | - | - | TRBV11-2
TGTGCCAGTAGTCGACTAGCGGGGACGAATGAGCAGTTCTTC | CASSRLAGTNEQFF | TRBJ2-1 | - | TRBD2 | TRBV19
TGCAGCGCCACCACAGGGGATGGGGCCAACGTCCTGACTTTC | CSATTGDGANVLTF | TRBJ2-6 | - | TRBD1 | TRBV29-1
TGTGCCAGCAGCGTGGCTACGACTAGTATAATCGAGCAGTACTTC | CASSVATTSIIEQYF | TRBJ2-7 | - | - | TRBV9
TGTGCCAGCAGCCAAGAAGGGGGACTAGCGGGAGGCTACGAGCAGTACTTC | CASSQEGGLAGGYEQYF | TRBJ2-7 | - | TRBD2 | TRBV14
TGTGCCAGCAGCCCGGGACCAGGAACCCAAGAGACCCAGTACTTC | CASSPGPGTQETQYF | TRBJ2-5 | - | - | TRBV7-3
TGTGCCAGCAGTTTACCGGGACTGGAGTACAATGAGCAGTTCTTC | CASSLPGLEYNEQFF | TRBJ2-1 | - | - | TRBV28
TGTGCCAGCAGTTCCGGGGCCGACAATCAGCCCCAGCATTTT | CASSSGADNQPQHF | TRBJ1-5 | - | - | TRBV27
TGTGCCAGCAGCCTTAGCGGGAGATCAGATACGCAGTATTTT | CASSLSGRSDTQYF | TRBJ2-3 | - | TRBD2 | TRBV6-6
TGTGCCAGCAGTTTAACGGGACAGGGGACCTACGAGCAGTACTTC | CASSLTGQGTYEQYF | TRBJ2-7 | few | TRBD1 | TRBV28
TGTGCCAGCAGCGGAGGGCACTACAATGAGCAGTTCTTC | CASSGGHYNEQFF | TRBJ2-1 | - | - | TRBV5-4
TGTGCCAGCAGTTACAATGGGGGAGATTCCTACGAGCAGTACTTC | CASSYNGGDSYEQYF | TRBJ2-7 | - | - | TRBV6-6
TGTGCCAGCATCCCAGGGGGGCGGAACACTGAAGCTTTCTTT | CASIPGGRNTEAFF | TRBJ1-1 | few | TRBD1 | TRBV7-8
TGCGCCAGCAGCCAAGAGGCTCTACCTGGGGGTCCACAAGAGACCCAGTACTTC | CASSQEALPGGPQETQYF | TRBJ2-5 | - | - | TRBV4-3